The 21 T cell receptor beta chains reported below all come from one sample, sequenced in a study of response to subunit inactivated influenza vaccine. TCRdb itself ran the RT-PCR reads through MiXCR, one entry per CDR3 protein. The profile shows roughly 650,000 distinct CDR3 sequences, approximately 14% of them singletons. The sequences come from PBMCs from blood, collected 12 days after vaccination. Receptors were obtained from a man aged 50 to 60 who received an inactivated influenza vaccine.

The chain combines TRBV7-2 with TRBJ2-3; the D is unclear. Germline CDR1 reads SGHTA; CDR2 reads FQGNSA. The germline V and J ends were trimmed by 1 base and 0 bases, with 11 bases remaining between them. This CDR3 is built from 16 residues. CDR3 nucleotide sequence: TGTGCCAGCAGCTTAGGCGGACCTTCTAGCACAGATACGCAGTATTTT. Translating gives CASSLGGPSSTDTQYF.

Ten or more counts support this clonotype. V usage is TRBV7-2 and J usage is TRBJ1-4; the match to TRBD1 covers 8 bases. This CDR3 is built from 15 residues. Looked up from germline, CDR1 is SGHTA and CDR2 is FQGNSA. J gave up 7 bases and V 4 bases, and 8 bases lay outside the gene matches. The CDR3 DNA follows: TGTGCCAGCAGCTCCTCAGGGGGCGCGTCTGAAAAACTGTTTTTT. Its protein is CASSSSGGASEKLFF.

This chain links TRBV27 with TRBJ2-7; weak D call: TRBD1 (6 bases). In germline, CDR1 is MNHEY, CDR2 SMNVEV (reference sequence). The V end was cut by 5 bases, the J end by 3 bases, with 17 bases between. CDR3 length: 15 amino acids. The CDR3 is CASSGIGSDSYEQYF. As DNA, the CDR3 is TGTGCCAGCAGTGGGATTGGGTCGGACAGCTACGAGCAGTACTTC.

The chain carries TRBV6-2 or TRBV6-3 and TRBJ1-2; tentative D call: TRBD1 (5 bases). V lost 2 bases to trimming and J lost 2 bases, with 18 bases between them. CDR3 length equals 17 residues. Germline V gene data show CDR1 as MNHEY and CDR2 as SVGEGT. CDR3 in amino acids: CASSYQDIRKRNYGYTF. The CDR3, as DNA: TGTGCCAGCAGTTACCAGGACATACGGAAAAGGAACTATGGCTACACCTTC.

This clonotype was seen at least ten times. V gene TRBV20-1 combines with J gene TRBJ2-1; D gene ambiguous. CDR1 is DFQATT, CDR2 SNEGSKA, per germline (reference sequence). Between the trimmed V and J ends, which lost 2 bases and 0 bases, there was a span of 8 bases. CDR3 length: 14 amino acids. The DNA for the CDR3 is TGCAGTGCTAGACCGAGGAGCTCCTACAATGAGCAGTTCTTC. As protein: CSARPRSSYNEQFF.

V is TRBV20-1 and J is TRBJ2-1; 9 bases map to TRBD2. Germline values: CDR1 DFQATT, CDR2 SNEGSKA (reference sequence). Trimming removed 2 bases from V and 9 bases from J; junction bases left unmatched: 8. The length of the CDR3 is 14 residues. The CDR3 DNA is TGCAGTGCTAGACTTAGCGGGAGTTTTGGTGAGCAGTTCTTC. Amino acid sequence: CSARLSGSFGEQFF.

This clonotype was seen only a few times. The CDR3 is CASSKVGRDDRGNYGYTF. In DNA form, the CDR3 reads TGTGCCAGCAGTAAAGTGGGGCGGGACGACCGTGGAAACTATGGCTACACCTTC. The genes are TRBV28 and TRBJ1-2, with a tentative D call TRBD1 (5 bases). V was cut by 5 bases and J by 2 bases, with 24 bases left in between. The CDR3 runs to 18 residues. From germline, CDR1 is MDHEN and CDR2 SYDVKM.

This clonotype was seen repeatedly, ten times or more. CDR3 in amino acids: CASSHHPPSSGGVDEQFF. In DNA, the CDR3 is TGCGCCAGCAGCCATCACCCCCCCTCTAGCGGGGGAGTTGATGAGCAGTTCTTC. This rearrangement joins TRBV4-3 to TRBJ2-1; 10 bases agree with TRBD2. The CDR3 is 18 amino acids. The trim removed 3 bases at V and 8 bases at J, leaving 16 bases unmatched. CDR1 is LGHNA and CDR2 is YSLEER in the germline V gene.

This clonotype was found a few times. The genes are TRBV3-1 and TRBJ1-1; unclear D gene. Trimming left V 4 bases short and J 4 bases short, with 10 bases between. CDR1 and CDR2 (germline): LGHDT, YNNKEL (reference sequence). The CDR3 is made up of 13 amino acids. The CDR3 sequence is CASSRMVGTEAFF. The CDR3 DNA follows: TGTGCCAGCAGCCGTATGGTTGGCACTGAAGCTTTCTTT.

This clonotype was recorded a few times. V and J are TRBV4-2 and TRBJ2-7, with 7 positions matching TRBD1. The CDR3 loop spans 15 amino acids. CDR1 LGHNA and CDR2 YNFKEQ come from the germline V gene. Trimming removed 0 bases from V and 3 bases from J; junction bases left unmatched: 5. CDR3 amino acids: CASSQEVGGIYEQYF. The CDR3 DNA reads TGTGCCAGCAGCCAAGAGGTAGGGGGCATCTACGAGCAGTACTTC.

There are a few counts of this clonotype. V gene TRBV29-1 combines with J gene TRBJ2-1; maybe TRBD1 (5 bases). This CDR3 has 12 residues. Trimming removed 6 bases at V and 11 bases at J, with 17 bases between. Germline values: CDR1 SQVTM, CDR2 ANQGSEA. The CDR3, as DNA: TGCAGCGTGGCGAGCCCCCGACAGAAGCAGTTCTTC. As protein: CSVASPRQKQFF.

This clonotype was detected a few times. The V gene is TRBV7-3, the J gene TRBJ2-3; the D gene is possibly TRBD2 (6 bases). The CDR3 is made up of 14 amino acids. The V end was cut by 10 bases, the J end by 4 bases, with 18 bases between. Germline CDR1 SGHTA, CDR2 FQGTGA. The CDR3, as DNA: TGTGCCACCTCAGAGGCGGGATGGGCAGATACGCAGTATTTT. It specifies CATSEAGWADTQYF.

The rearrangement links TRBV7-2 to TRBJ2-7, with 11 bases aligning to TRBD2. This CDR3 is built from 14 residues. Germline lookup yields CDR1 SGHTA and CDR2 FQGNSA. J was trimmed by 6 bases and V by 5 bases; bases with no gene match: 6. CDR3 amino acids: CASSRGGLAVEQYF. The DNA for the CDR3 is TGTGCCAGCAGCAGGGGGGGACTAGCGGTCGAGCAGTACTTC.

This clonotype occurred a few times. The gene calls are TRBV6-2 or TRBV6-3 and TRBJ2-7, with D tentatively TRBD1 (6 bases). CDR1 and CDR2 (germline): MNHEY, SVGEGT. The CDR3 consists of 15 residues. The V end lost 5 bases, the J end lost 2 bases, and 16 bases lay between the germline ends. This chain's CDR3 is CASSLTGSATYEQYF. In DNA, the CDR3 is TGTGCCAGCAGTCTGACAGGTTCGGCAACCTACGAGCAGTACTTC.

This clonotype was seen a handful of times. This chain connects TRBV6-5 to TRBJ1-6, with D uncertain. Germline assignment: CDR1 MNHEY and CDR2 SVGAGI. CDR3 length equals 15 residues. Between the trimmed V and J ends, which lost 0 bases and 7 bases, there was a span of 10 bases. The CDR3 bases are TGTGCCAGCAGTTACTCGACATCTGGCAATTCACCCCTCCACTTT. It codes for CASSYSTSGNSPLHF.

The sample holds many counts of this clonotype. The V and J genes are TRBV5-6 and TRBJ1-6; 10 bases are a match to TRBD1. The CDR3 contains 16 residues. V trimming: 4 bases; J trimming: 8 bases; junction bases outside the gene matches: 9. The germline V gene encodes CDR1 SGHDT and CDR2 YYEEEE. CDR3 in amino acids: CASSGREGQGHSPLHF. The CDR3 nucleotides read TGTGCCAGCAGCGGTCGGGAGGGACAGGGGCATTCACCCCTCCACTTT.

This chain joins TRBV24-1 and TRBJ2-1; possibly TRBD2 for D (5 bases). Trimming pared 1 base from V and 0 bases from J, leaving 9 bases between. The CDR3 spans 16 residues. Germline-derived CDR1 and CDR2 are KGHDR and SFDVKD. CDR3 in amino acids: CATSDFKGSSYNEQFF. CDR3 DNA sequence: TGTGCCACCAGTGATTTTAAAGGGAGCTCCTACAATGAGCAGTTCTTC.

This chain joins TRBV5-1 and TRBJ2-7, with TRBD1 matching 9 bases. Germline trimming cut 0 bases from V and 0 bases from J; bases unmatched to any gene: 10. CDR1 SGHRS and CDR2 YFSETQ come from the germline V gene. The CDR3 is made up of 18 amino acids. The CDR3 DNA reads TGCGCCAGCAGCTTGGGGGACAGGGAGCGTCCAACCTCCTACGAGCAGTACTTC. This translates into CASSLGDRERPTSYEQYF.

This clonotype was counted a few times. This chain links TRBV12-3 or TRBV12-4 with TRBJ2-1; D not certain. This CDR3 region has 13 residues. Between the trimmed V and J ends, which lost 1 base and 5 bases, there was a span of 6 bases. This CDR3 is CASSLEQNNEQFF. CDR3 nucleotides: TGTGCCAGCAGTTTAGAACAGAACAATGAGCAGTTCTTC.

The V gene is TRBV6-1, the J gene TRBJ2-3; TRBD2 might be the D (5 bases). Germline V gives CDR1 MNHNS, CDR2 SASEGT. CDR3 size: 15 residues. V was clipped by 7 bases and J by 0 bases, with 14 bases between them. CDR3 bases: TGTGCCAGCACCCTCGGGGATACTAGCACAGATACGCAGTATTTT. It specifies CASTLGDTSTDTQYF.

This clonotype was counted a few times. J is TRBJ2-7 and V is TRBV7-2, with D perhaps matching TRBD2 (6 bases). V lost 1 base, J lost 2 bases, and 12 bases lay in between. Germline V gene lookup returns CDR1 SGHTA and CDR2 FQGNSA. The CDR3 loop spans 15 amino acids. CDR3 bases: TGTGCCAGCAGCTTAGAGGCGGGGCGAACCTACGAGCAGTACTTC. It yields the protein CASSLEAGRTYEQYF.